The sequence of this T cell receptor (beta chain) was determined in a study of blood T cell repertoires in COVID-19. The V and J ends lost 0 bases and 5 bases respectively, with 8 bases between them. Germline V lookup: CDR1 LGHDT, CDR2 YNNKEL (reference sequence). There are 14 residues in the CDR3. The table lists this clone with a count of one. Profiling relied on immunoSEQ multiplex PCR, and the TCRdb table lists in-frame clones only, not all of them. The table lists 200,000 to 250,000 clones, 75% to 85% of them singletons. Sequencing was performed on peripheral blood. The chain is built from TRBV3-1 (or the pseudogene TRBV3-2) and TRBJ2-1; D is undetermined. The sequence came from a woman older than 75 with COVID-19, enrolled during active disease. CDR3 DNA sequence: TGTGCCAGCAGCCAAGATCTGATAGACAATGAGCAGTTCTTC. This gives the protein CASSQDLIDNEQFF.